The 21 T cell receptor beta chains given below trace back to one sample, sequenced in a study of cytomegalovirus exposure and HLA in healthy donors. The PCR was carried out with 60 Vbeta primers and 13 Jbeta primers. The assay was immunoSEQ multiplex PCR, and TCRdb's table has in-frame clones only and misses some. The table records around 140,000 clones, roughly 80% of them present only once. Material for sequencing was PBMCs. The source is a man aged 40-49 years in good health and CMV-seropositive.

This chain connects TRBV19 to TRBJ2-1; D may be TRBD2 (5 bases). The CDR3 has 14 amino acids. V gave up 6 bases and J gave up 2 bases, with 11 bases separating them. Per the germline V gene, CDR1 is LNHDA and CDR2 is SQIVND (reference sequence). CDR3 in amino acids: CASRGGLTYNEQFF. Written as DNA, the CDR3 is TGTGCCAGTAGGGGCGGGTTGACCTACAATGAGCAGTTCTTC. Variable domain in full (rest from reference TRBV19 and TRBJ2-1): DGGITQSPKYLFRKEGQNVTLSCEQNLNHDAMYWYRQDPGQGLRLIYYSQIVNDFQKGDIAEGYSVSREKKESFPLTVTSAQKNPTAFYLCASRGGLTYNEQFFGPGTRLTVL.

J is TRBJ1-2 and V is TRBV29-1, with TRBD1 matching 8 bases. J lost 6 bases, V lost 6 bases, and 6 bases had no gene match. Looked up from germline, CDR1 is SQVTM and CDR2 is ANQGSEA. The CDR3 runs 12 residues. The CDR3 DNA sequence: TGCAGCGTGTCGACAGGGGAGAATGGCTACACCTTC. This sequence encodes CSVSTGENGYTF.

The rearrangement uses TRBV6-1 and TRBJ2-7, with 9 nucleotides matching TRBD2. CDR3 length equals 15 residues. The V gene end was trimmed by 9 bases and the J gene end by 2 bases; junction bases not matched to a gene: 11. Looked up from germline, CDR1 is MNHNS and CDR2 is SASEGT. CDR3 in amino acids: CASSEAGGGPYEQYF. The CDR3 nucleotides read TGTGCCAGTTCCGAAGCGGGGGGAGGGCCCTACGAGCAGTACTTC.

The chain uses TRBV25-1 and TRBJ1-6, with D perhaps matching TRBD1 (5 bases). Germline CDR1 reads MGHDK; CDR2 reads SYGVNS. Trimming stripped 7 bases from V and 7 bases from J, with 11 bases between. The CDR3 spans 13 residues. In DNA, the CDR3 is TGTGCCAGCACCTTTGGGGGGAATTCACCCCTCCACTTT. Its translation is CASTFGGNSPLHF.

With respect to this clone: This CDR3 is also generated by other DNA sequences in the sample. The chain has TRBV5-1 and TRBJ1-4, with a weak D call TRBD1 (5 bases). Germline lookup yields CDR1 SGHRS and CDR2 YFSETQ. The ends were cut back, 2 bases at V and 8 bases at J, with 13 bases in the middle. This CDR3 is built from 14 residues. CDR3 region: CASSFQGLEEKLFF. CDR3 DNA: TGCGCCAGCAGCTTCCAGGGTCTTGAGGAAAAACTGTTTTTT.

The CDR3 DNA sequence: TGTGCCAGCAGTTTATCCGGCGGGAGCTCCTACGAGCAGTACTTC. This gives the protein CASSLSGGSSYEQYF. The chain is built from TRBV27 and TRBJ2-7, with 7 bases that match TRBD2. The CDR3 sequence is 15 residues long. After removal of 0 bases from V and 0 bases from J, the junction contained 2 bases not matched to a gene. Germline-derived CDR1 and CDR2 are MNHEY and SMNVEV (reference sequence).

The chain joins TRBV28 to TRBJ2-3, with a tentative D call TRBD2 (6 bases). Trimming shortened V by 6 bases and J by 2 bases, and 12 bases separated the two germline ends. This CDR3 is 14 amino acids long. The V gene's germline CDR1 is MDHEN and CDR2 SYDVKM. As DNA, the CDR3 is TGTGCCAGCAGCTCGGCGGGACCCACAGATACGCAGTATTTT. It specifies CASSSAGPTDTQYF.

The genes are TRBV9 and TRBJ2-7; D is possibly TRBD2 (6 bases). CDR1 SGDLS and CDR2 YYNGEE come from the germline V gene. This CDR3 is 14 amino acids long. Trimming took off 6 bases at V and 3 bases at J, with 16 bases between the two ends. The CDR3 reads CASTPGLTNYEQYF. DNA of the CDR3: TGTGCCAGCACCCCGGGACTCACTAACTACGAGCAGTACTTC.

J is TRBJ2-2 and V is TRBV5-1; D is undetermined. Germline V gives CDR1 SGHRS, CDR2 YFSETQ. CDR3 length: 14 residues. Trimming took off 4 bases at V and 7 bases at J, with 14 bases between the two ends. CDR3 nucleotide sequence: TGCGCCAGCAGCCCTTTGACAAGTGACGGGGAGCTGTTTTTT. Translated, it gives CASSPLTSDGELFF.

V and J are TRBV5-1 and TRBJ2-5; maybe TRBD1 (6 bases). V lost 3 bases to trimming and J lost 5 bases, with 11 bases between them. The CDR3 consists of 13 residues. Germline CDR1 is SGHRS and CDR2 is YFSETQ. CDR3 DNA: TGCGCCAGCAGCTCTACAGGGCTTGAGACCCAGTACTTC. Its translation is CASSSTGLETQYF.

This clone was seen a few times. The chain joins TRBV25-1 to TRBJ1-1, with TRBD1 matching over 9 bases. This CDR3 has 15 amino acids. Trimming took 2 bases from V and 3 from J; bases not matched to a gene: 4. CDR1 is MGHDK and CDR2 is SYGVNS in the germline V gene. The CDR3 DNA reads TGTGCCAGCAGTGAACCGGGACAGGGCTACACTGAAGCTTTCTTT. It is translated as CASSEPGQGYTEAFF.

This clone was seen more than once but under ten times. The chain has TRBV29-1 and TRBJ2-5; TRBD2 agrees at 7 bases. Trimming took 6 bases from V and 4 from J; bases not matched to a gene: 11. Germline values: CDR1 SQVTM, CDR2 ANQGSEA. The CDR3 totals 14 residues. CDR3 bases: TGCAGCGTCCTAGTCCCGGGAGGAGGAGAGACCCAGTACTTC. It codes for CSVLVPGGGETQYF.

The CDR3 sequence: CASSVQGGTEAFF. CDR3 coding DNA: TGTGCCAGCAGCGTACAGGGGGGGACTGAAGCTTTCTTT. The J gene is TRBJ1-1, the V gene TRBV7-9, with 8 bases aligning to TRBD1. Germline-derived CDR1 and CDR2 are SEHNR and FQNEAQ (reference sequence). The CDR3 loop spans 13 amino acids. V gave up 5 bases and J gave up 5 bases; unmatched junction bases: 4. Together with reference TRBV7-9 and TRBJ1-1, the CDR3 gives the full variable domain: DTGVSQNPRHKITKRGQNVTFRCDPISEHNRLYWYRQTLGQGPEFLTYFQNEAQLEKSRLLSDRFSAERPKGSFSTLEIQRTEQGDSAMYLCASSVQGGTEAFFGQGTRLTVV.

The chain links TRBV6-1 to TRBJ2-5, with TRBD2 identical over 13 bases. Germline CDR1 MNHNS, CDR2 SASEGT. V lost 4 bases, J lost 5 bases, and 4 bases stayed unmatched. The CDR3 has 15 residues. As DNA, the CDR3 is TGTGCCAGCAGTGCCGGACTAGCGGGGGCGGAGACCCAGTACTTC. It encodes CASSAGLAGAETQYF.

The chain employs TRBV7-9 and TRBJ2-3, with TRBD1 as a possible D gene (6 bases). CDR1 is SEHNR and CDR2 is FQNEAQ in the germline V gene (reference sequence). The CDR3 has 14 residues. Trimming stripped 1 base from V and 4 bases from J, with 9 bases between. This CDR3 is CASSLDRAADTQYF. The CDR3 DNA reads as TGTGCCAGCAGCTTAGACAGGGCAGCAGATACGCAGTATTTT. The whole variable domain, remainder taken from reference TRBV7-9 and TRBJ2-3, is DTGVSQNPRHKITKRGQNVTFRCDPISEHNRLYWYRQTLGQGPEFLTYFQNEAQLEKSRLLSDRFSAERPKGSFSTLEIQRTEQGDSAMYLCASSLDRAADTQYFGPGTRLTVL.

The chain joins TRBV19 to TRBJ2-7; 14 positions match TRBD2. Germline V gives CDR1 LNHDA, CDR2 SQIVND (reference sequence). The junction had 11 bases not matched to a gene; V was cut back by 7 bases and J by 0 bases. The length of the CDR3 is 18 residues. CDR3 bases: TGTGCCAGTAACATTAAAGGGACTAGCGGGAGTTGCTCCTACGAGCAGTACTTC. Its protein is CASNIKGTSGSCSYEQYF.

The chain carries TRBV28 and TRBJ2-5, with no clear D. The DNA matches TRBJ2-7 better at its end, which makes the J call doubtful. Germline V CDR1 and CDR2: MDHEN, SYDVKM. The CDR3 contains 13 residues. CDR3 in amino acids: CASSFVASYEQYF. CDR3 in DNA: TGTGCCAGCAGTTTTGTCGCTTCGTACGAGCAGTACTTC.

The rearrangement links TRBV5-4 to TRBJ2-1, with TRBD2 as a possible D gene (6 bases). The CDR3 runs 11 residues. Germline CDR1 SGHNT, CDR2 YYREEE (reference sequence). Trimming took 3 bases from V and 10 from J, leaving 8 bases between them. CDR3 DNA sequence: TGTGCCAGCAGCTGGAGCGGGGAGCAGTTCTTC. It yields the protein CASSWSGEQFF.

The chain joins TRBV5-1 to TRBJ2-3; tentatively, D is TRBD1 (6 bases). V lost 3 bases and J 5 bases, leaving 10 bases between the germline ends. This CDR3 contains 13 residues. Germline V CDR1 and CDR2: SGHRS, YFSETQ. The CDR3 loop is CASSSGQLDTQYF. The DNA for the CDR3 is TGCGCCAGCAGCTCAGGACAGTTAGATACGCAGTATTTT. The full variable domain, rest sourced from reference TRBV5-1 and TRBJ2-3, is KAGVTQTPRYLIKTRGQQVTLSCSPISGHRSVSWYQQTPGQGLQFLFEYFSETQRNKGNFPGRFSGRQFSNSRSEMNVSTLELGDSALYLCASSSGQLDTQYFGPGTRLTVL.

This rearrangement joins TRBV4-2 to TRBJ2-2, with 13 bases fitting TRBD2. V was clipped by 0 bases and J by 0 bases; unmatched bases: 13. Per the germline V gene, CDR1 is LGHNA and CDR2 is YNFKEQ. The CDR3 totals 22 residues. Here the CDR3 DNA reads TGTGCCAGCAGCCAAGAGGGCCGCACTAGCGGGAGGGCCTGGGCGAACACCGGGGAGCTGTTTTTT. Its protein product is CASSQEGRTSGRAWANTGELFF.

The chain recombines TRBV6-1 with TRBJ1-2; D might be TRBD1 (5 bases). The CDR3 runs to 15 residues. Germline CDR1 MNHNS, CDR2 SASEGT. V was shortened by 3 bases and J by 0 bases, with 11 bases between the two germline ends. DNA of the CDR3: TGTGCCAGCAGTGAGACAGCTTCCCCTAACTATGGCTACACCTTC. The encoded protein is CASSETASPNYGYTF.